This T cell receptor (beta chain) was obtained from a study of blood T cell repertoires in COVID-19. Across the study: Acute-phase and convalescent COVID-19 samples originated in the United States, Italy and Spain. In each case, the material was cDNA or gDNA derived from T cells, B-cell-depleted T cells, or PBMCs.

This clone turned up a few times. Original handling: Using reference gene primer amplification, nucleated cell counts were estimated. Profiling relied on immunoSEQ multiplex PCR, and the TCRdb table lists in-frame clones only, not all of them. V and J calls and clone size are given by that table; D and trimming were obtained from the DNA. Among roughly 220,000 clones listed, around 83% were seen once. Those enrolled, adults aged roughly 18 to 89 years, came from about two dozen US areas. V was pared by 5 bases and J by 4 bases, with 17 bases between. This CDR3 is 16 amino acids long. Germline values: CDR1 LNHDA, CDR2 SQIVND (reference sequence).

The TCR sequence derives from a woman between 40 and 55 years old who had recovered from COVID-19. The gene calls are TRBV19 and TRBJ2-2; TRBD2 is a possible D gene (5 bases). The sample consisted of PBMCs or T cells enriched from blood (not recorded which). CDR3 sequence reads: CASSPNLARFTGELFF. In nucleotides, the CDR3 is TGTGCCAGTAGTCCCAATCTAGCCCGTTTCACCGGGGAGCTGTTTTTT.